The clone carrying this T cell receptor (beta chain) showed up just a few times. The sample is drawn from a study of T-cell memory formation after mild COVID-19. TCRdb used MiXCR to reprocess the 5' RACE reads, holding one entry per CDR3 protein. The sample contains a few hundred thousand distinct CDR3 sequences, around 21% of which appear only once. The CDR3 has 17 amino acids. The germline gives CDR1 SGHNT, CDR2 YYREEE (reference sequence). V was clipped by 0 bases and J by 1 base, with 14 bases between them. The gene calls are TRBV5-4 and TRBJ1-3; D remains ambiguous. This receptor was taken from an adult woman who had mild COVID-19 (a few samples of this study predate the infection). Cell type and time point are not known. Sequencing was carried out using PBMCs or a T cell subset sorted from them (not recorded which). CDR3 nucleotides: TGTGCCAGCAGCTTGGATGGAGGCCCATGGTCTGGAAACACCATATATTTT. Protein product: CASSLDGGPWSGNTIYF.